The 13 T cell receptor beta chains below all came from one sample that was sequenced in a study of OX40 agonist ivuxolimab in advanced cancers. Assay: immunoSEQ multiplex PCR; the TCRdb copy retains only in-frame clones and omits some. There are 60,000 to 85,000 clones in the sample; roughly 80% occur only once, and 6% to 8% lies in the top ten. The sequenced sample was CD4+ or CD8+ T cells sorted from blood, obtained in a trial of the OX40 agonist ivuxolimab. The receptors shown here come from an adult with an advanced solid tumor such as melanoma, head and neck, liver or kidney cancer.

The chain uses TRBV5-4 and TRBJ1-1; D is possibly TRBD1 (5 bases). Germline CDR1 reads SGHNT; CDR2 reads YYREEE (reference sequence). Trimming shortened V by 1 base and J by 6 bases, and 22 bases separated the two germline ends. CDR3 length: 17 residues. The CDR3 is CASSLILPGPERAEAFF. Written as DNA, the CDR3 is TGTGCCAGCAGCTTGATACTGCCGGGACCAGAACGCGCTGAAGCTTTCTTT.

The rearrangement joins TRBV15 to TRBJ1-4; the D gene is possibly TRBD1 (5 bases). Germline V gene sequence: CDR1 LNHNV, CDR2 YYDKDF (reference sequence). The length of the CDR3 is 13 residues. Trimming cost V 0 bases and J 11 bases, with 10 bases left between them. CDR3 sequence reads: CATSRDPTDKLFF. As DNA, the CDR3 is TGTGCCACCAGCAGAGACCCGACAGATAAACTGTTTTTT.

The chain couples TRBV29-1 to TRBJ2-1; no reliable D call. Trimming took off 3 bases at V and 0 bases at J, with 12 bases between the two ends. This CDR3 is 15 amino acids long. Germline V lookup: CDR1 SQVTM, CDR2 ANQGSEA. CDR3 nucleotides: TGCAGCGTTGAGGTCGTACCGCGCTCCTACAATGAGCAGTTCTTC. It translates to CSVEVVPRSYNEQFF.

V and J are TRBV2 and TRBJ1-1; TRBD1 is a possible D gene (6 bases). The length of the CDR3 is 15 residues. Between the trimmed V and J ends, which lost 5 bases and 4 bases, there was a span of 17 bases. CDR1 is SNHLY, CDR2 FYNNEI, per germline. CDR3 protein: CASSKDSQGGTEAFF. As DNA, the CDR3 is TGTGCCAGCAGTAAGGACAGCCAAGGCGGCACTGAAGCTTTCTTT.

The J gene is TRBJ2-3, the V gene TRBV5-1; maybe TRBD2 (5 bases). The CDR3 totals 12 residues. Trimming took 0 bases from V and 9 from J, leaving 8 bases between them. Germline V gene lookup returns CDR1 SGHRS and CDR2 YFSETQ. CDR3 sequence reads: CASSLEGGTQYF. The CDR3 coding sequence is TGCGCCAGCAGCTTGGAAGGCGGGACGCAGTATTTT.

The V gene is TRBV6-1, the J gene TRBJ2-7; D perhaps matches TRBD1 (5 bases). V lost 6 bases and J 2 bases, leaving 14 bases between the germline ends. Germline CDR1 reads MNHNS; CDR2 reads SASEGT. CDR3 length: 14 amino acids. CDR3 nucleotides: TGTGCCAGCAGAGTCGCCAGGGCAACCTACGAGCAGTACGTC. Translating it yields CASRVARATYEQYV.

This chain uses TRBV7-2 with TRBJ1-3; 8 nucleotides agree with TRBD1. V was pared by 5 bases and J by 4 bases, with 7 bases of the junction left unmatched. This CDR3 has 15 residues. The germline V gene encodes CDR1 SGHTA and CDR2 FQGNSA. This CDR3 is CASSLQGAIGNTIYF. The DNA of the CDR3 is TGTGCCAGCAGCCTGCAGGGGGCGATCGGAAACACCATATATTTT. Looking up the rest from reference TRBV7-2 and TRBJ1-3 gives the full variable domain: GAGVSQSPSNKVTEKGKDVELRCDPISGHTALYWYRQSLGQGLEFLIYFQGNSAPDKSGLPSDRFSAERTGGSVSTLTIQRTQQEDSAVYLCASSLQGAIGNTIYFGEGSWLTVV.

The rearrangement joins TRBV5-1 to TRBJ2-7; unclear D gene. This CDR3 region has 16 residues. Trimming took off 0 bases at V and 0 bases at J, with 13 bases between the two ends. CDR1 is SGHRS, CDR2 YFSETQ, per germline. In DNA form, the CDR3 reads TGCGCCAGCAGCTTGGAACTTCAGGCACCCTCCTACGAGCAGTACTTC. This sequence encodes CASSLELQAPSYEQYF.

CDR3 in DNA: TGTGCCAGCAGCCGGACTGGAGGGGAGACCCAGTACTTC. This gives the protein CASSRTGGETQYF. The chain couples TRBV7-2 to TRBJ2-5, with D perhaps matching TRBD2 (6 bases). V lost 5 bases to trimming and J lost 5 bases, with 12 bases between them. The CDR3 has 13 amino acids. CDR1 is SGHTA and CDR2 is FQGNSA in the germline V gene.

This clone has a handful of counts. The V and J genes are TRBV5-1 and TRBJ2-5, with D perhaps TRBD1 (5 bases). The CDR3 runs 13 residues. Germline-derived CDR1 and CDR2 are SGHRS and YFSETQ. V was clipped by 4 bases and J by 0 bases, with 7 bases between them. The CDR3 loop reads CASSQGNQETQYF. CDR3 coding DNA: TGCGCCAGCAGCCAGGGAAACCAAGAGACCCAGTACTTC.

The rearrangement uses TRBV5-5 and TRBJ2-1; either TRBD1 or TRBD2 may supply D (5 bases each). The CDR3 runs to 15 residues. V shed 3 bases and J shed 8 bases, with 18 bases lying between them. Germline V gene data show CDR1 as SGHKS and CDR2 as YYEKEE (reference sequence). CDR3 protein: CASSWGRVSGDEQFF. The CDR3 DNA reads TGTGCCAGCAGCTGGGGCAGGGTATCCGGGGATGAGCAGTTCTTC. The full variable domain, in which reference TRBV5-5 and TRBJ2-1 provide the parts outside the CDR3, is DAGVTQSPTHLIKTRGQQVTLRCSPISGHKSVSWYQQVLGQGPQFIFQYYEKEERGRGNFPDRFSARQFPNYSSELNVNALLLGDSALYLCASSWGRVSGDEQFFGPGTRLTVL.

This rearrangement joins TRBV28 to TRBJ1-6, with D perhaps matching TRBD1 (6 bases). This CDR3 is 14 amino acids long. Germline values: CDR1 MDHEN, CDR2 SYDVKM. Trimming removed 3 bases from V and 5 bases from J, with 8 bases in between. The CDR3 DNA is TGTGCCAGCAGTTTGAGGACAGATAATTCACCCCTCCACTTT. Translating gives CASSLRTDNSPLHF.

This chain uses TRBV6-1 with TRBJ1-3; D uncertain. Trimming removed 8 bases at V and 4 bases at J, with 12 bases between. CDR3 length equals 13 residues. Germline assignment: CDR1 MNHNS and CDR2 SASEGT. The CDR3 spells CASGRLGGNTIYF. CDR3 nucleotides: TGTGCCAGCGGACGACTGGGAGGAAACACCATATATTTT.